This T cell receptor (beta chain) stems from a study of T-cell reconstitution after alpha-beta-depleted transplantation in children. There are 17 residues in the CDR3. The J segment lost 4 bases and the V segment lost 4 bases, leaving 16 bases of the junction unmatched. CDR1 and CDR2 (germline): LGHNA, YNFKEQ. It was with unique molecular identifiers that the TCRbeta library was prepared. One entry per CDR3 protein results from TCRdb running MiXCR on the PCR reads. This repertoire shows a few hundred thousand distinct CDR3 sequences, 25% to 30% found once; its top ten account for 35% to 40%. This sequence joins TRBV4-2 and TRBJ2-7; 7 positions agree with TRBD2. The sequence was obtained from a boy under three years old with Wiskott-Aldrich syndrome, due to receive a stem cell transplant. The source was PBMCs, collected before TCRalphabeta/CD19-depleted stem cell transplant. The CDR3 DNA sequence: TGTGCCAGCAGCCTCCGCGTCGAGTGGGAGGGCGGATACGAGCAGTACTTC. It encodes CASSLRVEWEGGYEQYF.